This T cell receptor beta chain was recorded in a study of blood T cell repertoires in COVID-19. Using immunoSEQ multiplex PCR, the repertoire was profiled, and TCRdb retains in-frame clones only, with some absent. Of about 270,000 clones in the sample, roughly nine tenths were seen once. Categorization into cohorts depended on clinical history that participants reported. Recovered participants had two consecutive negative NP/OP PCR tests, healthcare professional clearance, or symptom resolution. V was pared by 4 bases and J by 3 bases, with 16 bases between. This CDR3 is built from 15 residues. The germline gives CDR1 SGHRS, CDR2 YFSETQ.

This chain joins TRBV5-1 and TRBJ2-5; D not resolved. The sample was PBMCs or T cells enriched from blood (not recorded which). The sequence was collected from a woman between 18 and 29 years old who had recovered from COVID-19. CDR3: CASSRSFTAEETQYF. CDR3 coding DNA: TGCGCCAGCAGCCGGTCGTTTACTGCTGAAGAGACCCAGTACTTC.